The rows below give T cell receptor beta chains drawn from one sample of a study of Graves' ophthalmopathy and Graves' hyperthyroidism. One entry per CDR3 protein, called by TCRdb with MiXCR from the multiplex PCR reads. The top ten hold approximately 9% of the sample, which has approximately 150,000 distinct CDR3 sequences, around 39% seen once. Sequencing input: peripheral blood. Receptors were obtained from a man under 40 with Graves' ophthalmopathy. Each CDR3 is given with its conserved first and last residue. The order of the fields is V gene, CDR3 protein.

V: TRBV7-9
CDR3: CASSGVVTGELFF

V: TRBV12-3/TRBV12-4
CDR3: CASSLPSGKGGAYEQYF

V: TRBV12-3/TRBV12-4
CDR3: CASSWNRRSYEQYF

V: TRBV6-2/TRBV6-3
CDR3: CASSYFGLAGGDTQYF

V: TRBV12-5
CDR3: CASAFSSWTGEGTEAFF

V: TRBV20-1
CDR3: CSARGEETQYF

V: TRBV29-1
CDR3: CSVEDTGDKNIQYF

V: TRBV6-2/TRBV6-3
CDR3: CASSYFDQGNGYTF

V: TRBV19
CDR3: CASSMGLAGGEQYF

V: TRBV10-3
CDR3: CAISESQRSSYEQYF

V: TRBV7-8
CDR3: CASSRSGNYEQYF

V: TRBV19
CDR3: CARDGRSGNTIYF

V: TRBV28
CDR3: CASSLGWSNQPQHF

V: TRBV11-2
CDR3: CASSLKAETQYF

V: TRBV11-2
CDR3: CASSLGTSGMGEQFF

V: TRBV20-1
CDR3: CSARGDREIGYTF

V: TRBV30
CDR3: CAWKINTEAFF

V: TRBV6-1
CDR3: CASSEVYRRRNQPQHF

V: TRBV12-3/TRBV12-4
CDR3: CASSRSRIYEQYF

V: TRBV6-2/TRBV6-3
CDR3: CASSHGRYNQPQHF

V: TRBV27
CDR3: CASSSAKLMMNTEAFF

V: TRBV7-6
CDR3: CASSPHRGRRGSQETQYF

V: TRBV6-2/TRBV6-3
CDR3: CASSPGDNDF

V: TRBV28
CDR3: CASSLTEGYGYTF

V: TRBV6-2/TRBV6-3
CDR3: CASKEVAFQPQHF

V: TRBV7-8
CDR3: CASSAILPGPTEAFF

V: TRBV28
CDR3: CASRTSGTETQYF

V: TRBV11-2
CDR3: CASSLERGPYYGYTF

V: TRBV19
CDR3: CASREDNEETQYF

V: TRBV12-3/TRBV12-4
CDR3: CASGTLGGNTEAFF

V: TRBV6-2/TRBV6-3
CDR3: CATPDEHSSYEQYF

V: TRBV6-5
CDR3: CASSYSNGGLGDEQYF

V: TRBV6-2/TRBV6-3
CDR3: CASSPTSGGPYEQYF

V: TRBV27
CDR3: CASNFVRDRGKEALPGQPQHF

V: TRBV28
CDR3: CASRSGTGVQYF

V: TRBV28
CDR3: CASSLGQMNTGELFF

V: TRBV20-1
CDR3: CSARAGQGPNQPQHF

V: TRBV6-1
CDR3: CASSGDRGRQPQHF

V: TRBV6-5
CDR3: CASSYTSSGTGAGETQYF

V: TRBV5-1
CDR3: CASSQDSQETQYF